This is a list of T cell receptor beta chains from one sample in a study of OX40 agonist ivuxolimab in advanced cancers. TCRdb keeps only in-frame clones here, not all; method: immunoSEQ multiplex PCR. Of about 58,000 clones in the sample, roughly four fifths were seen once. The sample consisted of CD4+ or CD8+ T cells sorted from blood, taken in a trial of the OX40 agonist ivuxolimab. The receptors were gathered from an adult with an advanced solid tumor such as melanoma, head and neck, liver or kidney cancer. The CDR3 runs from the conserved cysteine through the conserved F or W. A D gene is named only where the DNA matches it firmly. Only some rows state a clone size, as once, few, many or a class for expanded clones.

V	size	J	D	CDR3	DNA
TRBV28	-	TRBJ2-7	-	CASTTTYEQYF	TGTGCCAGCACCACCACATACGAGCAGTACTTC
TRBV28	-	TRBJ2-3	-	CASSSTELTDTQYF	TGTGCCAGCAGCTCTACAGAACTCACAGATACGCAGTATTTT
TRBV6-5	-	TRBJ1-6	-	CASSYGPPRSSPLHF	TGTGCCAGCAGTTACGGTCCCCCACGGAGTTCACCCCTCCACTTT
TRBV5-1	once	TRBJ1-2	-	CASSYLEREGYTF	-
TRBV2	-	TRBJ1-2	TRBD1	CASSIQGDGYGYTF	TGTGCCAGCAGCATACAGGGGGATGGCTATGGCTACACCTTC
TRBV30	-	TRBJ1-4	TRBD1	CAGIRDSLTELFF	TGTGCCGGAATCCGGGACAGCCTCACGGAACTGTTTTTT
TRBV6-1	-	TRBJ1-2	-	CASRVRGGDYGYTF	TGTGCCAGCAGAGTCAGGGGTGGGGACTATGGCTACACCTTC
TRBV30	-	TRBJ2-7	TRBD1	CAWSRTGVAYEQYF	TGTGCCTGGAGTCGTACAGGGGTAGCATACGAGCAGTACTTC
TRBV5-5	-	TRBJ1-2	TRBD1	CASSSTTGGYGYTF	TGTGCCAGCAGTTCCACCACAGGGGGCTACGGCTACACCTTC
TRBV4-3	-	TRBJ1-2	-	CASSQDGRSRNYGYTF	TGCGCCAGCAGCCAAGATGGGAGGAGCCGAAACTATGGCTACACCTTC
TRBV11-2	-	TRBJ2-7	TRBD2	CASSTLADEQYF	TGTGCCAGCAGCACCCTAGCGGATGAGCAGTACTTC
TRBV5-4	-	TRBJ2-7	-	CASSDLGADSYEQYF	TGTGCCAGCAGTGACCTAGGGGCAGATTCCTACGAGCAGTACTTC
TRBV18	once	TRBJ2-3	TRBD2	CASSPFIAGGPGDTQYF	TGTGCCAGCTCACCTTTTATAGCGGGGGGGCCCGGAGATACGCAGTATTTT
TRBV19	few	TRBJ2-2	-	CATGRPSGELFF	TGTGCCACTGGCAGGCCTAGCGGGGAGCTGTTTTTT
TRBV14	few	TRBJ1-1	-	CASSRTALNTEAFF	TGTGCCAGCAGCCGCACAGCCCTGAACACTGAAGCTTTCTTT
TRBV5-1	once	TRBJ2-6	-	CASSFERSGANVLTF	TGCGCCAGCAGCTTCGAGCGCTCTGGGGCCAACGTCCTGACTTTC
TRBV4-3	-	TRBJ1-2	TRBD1	CASSLEGTVGGYTF	TGCGCCAGCAGCCTGGAAGGGACAGTTGGGGGCTACACCTTC
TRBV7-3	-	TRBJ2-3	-	CASSFAGVATDTQYF	TGTGCCAGCAGCTTTGCCGGGGTAGCCACAGATACGCAGTATTTT
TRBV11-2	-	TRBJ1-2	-	CASSLEGGGYTF	TGTGCCAGCAGCTTAGAGGGAGGGGGCTACACCTTC
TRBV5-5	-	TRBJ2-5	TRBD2	CASSRTLAGVETQYF	TGTGCCAGCAGCCGGACCCTAGCGGGGGTGGAGACCCAGTACTTC
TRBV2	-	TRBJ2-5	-	CASSGLGQETQYF	TGTGCCAGCAGTGGCCTGGGCCAAGAGACCCAGTACTTC
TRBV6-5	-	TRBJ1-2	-	CARAMWGAGYGYTF	TGTGCCCGCGCCATGTGGGGCGCTGGCTATGGCTACACCTTC